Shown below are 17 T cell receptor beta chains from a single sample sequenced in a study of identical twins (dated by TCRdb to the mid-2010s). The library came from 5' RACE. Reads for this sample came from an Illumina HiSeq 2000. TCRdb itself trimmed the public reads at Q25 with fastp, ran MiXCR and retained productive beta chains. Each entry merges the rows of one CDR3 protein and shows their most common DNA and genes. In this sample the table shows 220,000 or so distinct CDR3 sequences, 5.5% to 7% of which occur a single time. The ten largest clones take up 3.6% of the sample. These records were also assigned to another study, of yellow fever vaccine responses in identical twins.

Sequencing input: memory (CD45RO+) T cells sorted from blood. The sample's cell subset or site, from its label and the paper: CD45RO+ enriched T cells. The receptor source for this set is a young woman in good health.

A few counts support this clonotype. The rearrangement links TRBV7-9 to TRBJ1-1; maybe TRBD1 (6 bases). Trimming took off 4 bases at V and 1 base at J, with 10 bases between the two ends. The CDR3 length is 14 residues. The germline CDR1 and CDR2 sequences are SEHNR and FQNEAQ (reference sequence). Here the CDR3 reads CASSSGHRNTEAFF. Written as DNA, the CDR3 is TGTGCCAGCAGCTCGGGACACAGGAACACTGAAGCTTTCTTT.

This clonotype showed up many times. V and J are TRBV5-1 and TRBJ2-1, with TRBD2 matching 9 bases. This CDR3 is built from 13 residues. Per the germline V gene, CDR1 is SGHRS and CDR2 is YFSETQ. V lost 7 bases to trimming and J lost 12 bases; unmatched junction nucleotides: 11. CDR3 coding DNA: TGCGCCAGCGCTCTGCGGGAGGGTCTTGGGCAGTTCTTC. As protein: CASALREGLGQFF.

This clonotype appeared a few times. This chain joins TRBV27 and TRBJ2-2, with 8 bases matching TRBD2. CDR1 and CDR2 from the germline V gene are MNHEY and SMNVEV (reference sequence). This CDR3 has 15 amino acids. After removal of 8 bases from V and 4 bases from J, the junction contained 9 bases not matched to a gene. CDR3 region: CASASGGAITGELFF. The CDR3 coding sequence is TGTGCCAGCGCTTCCGGGGGGGCCATCACCGGGGAGCTGTTTTTT.

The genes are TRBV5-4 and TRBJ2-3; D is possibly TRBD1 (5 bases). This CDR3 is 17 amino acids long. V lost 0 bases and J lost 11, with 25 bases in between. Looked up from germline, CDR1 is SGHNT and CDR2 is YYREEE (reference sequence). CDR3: CASSLEAGRQGVAGQYF. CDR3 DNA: TGTGCCAGCAGCTTGGAGGCAGGGCGCCAAGGTGTGGCCGGGCAGTATTTT.

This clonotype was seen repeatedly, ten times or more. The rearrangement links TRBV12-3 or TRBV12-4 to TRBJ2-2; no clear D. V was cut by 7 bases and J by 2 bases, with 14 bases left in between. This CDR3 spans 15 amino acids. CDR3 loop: CASMKQSLNTGELFF. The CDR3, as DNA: TGTGCCAGCATGAAACAGAGCCTTAACACCGGGGAGCTGTTTTTT.

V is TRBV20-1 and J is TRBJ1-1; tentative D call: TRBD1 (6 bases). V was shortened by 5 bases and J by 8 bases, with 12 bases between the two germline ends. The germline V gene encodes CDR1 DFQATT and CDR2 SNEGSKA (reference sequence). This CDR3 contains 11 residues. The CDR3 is CSAPSDREAFF. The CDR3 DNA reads TGCAGTGCTCCTTCGGACAGAGAAGCTTTCTTT.

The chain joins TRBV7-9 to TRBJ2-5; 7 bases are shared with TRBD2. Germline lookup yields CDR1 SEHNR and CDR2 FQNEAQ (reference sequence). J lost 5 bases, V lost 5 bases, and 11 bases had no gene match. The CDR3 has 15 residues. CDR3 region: CASSGGPGGGETQYF. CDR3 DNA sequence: TGTGCCAGCAGCGGTGGTCCGGGAGGAGGGGAGACCCAGTACTTC.

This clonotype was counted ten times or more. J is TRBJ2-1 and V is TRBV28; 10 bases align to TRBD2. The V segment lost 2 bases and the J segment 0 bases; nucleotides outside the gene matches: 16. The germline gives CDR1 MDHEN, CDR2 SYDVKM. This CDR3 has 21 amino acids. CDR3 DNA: TGTGCCAGCAGTTTAGGGTTGCTGGAGCGGGGGGGTAGTAGCTCCTACAATGAGCAGTTCTTC. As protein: CASSLGLLERGGSSSYNEQFF.

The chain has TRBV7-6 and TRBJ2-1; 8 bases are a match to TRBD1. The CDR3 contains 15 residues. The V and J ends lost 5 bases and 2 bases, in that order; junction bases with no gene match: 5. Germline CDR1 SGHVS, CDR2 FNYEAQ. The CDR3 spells CASSPVTGAYNEQFF. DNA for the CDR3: TGTGCCAGCAGCCCCGTGACAGGGGCCTACAATGAGCAGTTCTTC.

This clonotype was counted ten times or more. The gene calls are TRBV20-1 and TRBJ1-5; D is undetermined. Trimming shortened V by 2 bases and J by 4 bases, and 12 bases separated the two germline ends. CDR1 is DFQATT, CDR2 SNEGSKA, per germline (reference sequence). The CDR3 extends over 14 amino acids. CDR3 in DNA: TGCAGTGCTAGAATCCCAGCCCCGAATCAGCCCCAGCATTTT. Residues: CSARIPAPNQPQHF.

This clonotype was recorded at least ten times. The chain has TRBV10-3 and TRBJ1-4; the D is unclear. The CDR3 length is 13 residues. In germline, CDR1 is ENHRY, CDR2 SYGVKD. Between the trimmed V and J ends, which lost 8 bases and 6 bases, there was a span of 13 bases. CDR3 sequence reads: CAIREAGDEKLFF. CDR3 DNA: TGTGCCATCCGAGAAGCAGGCGATGAAAAACTGTTTTTT.

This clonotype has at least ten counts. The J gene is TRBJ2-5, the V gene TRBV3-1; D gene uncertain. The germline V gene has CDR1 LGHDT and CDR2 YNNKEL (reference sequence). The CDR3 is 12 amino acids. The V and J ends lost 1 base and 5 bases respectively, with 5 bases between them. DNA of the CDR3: TGTGCCAGCAGCCAAGCATGGGAGACCCAGTACTTC. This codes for CASSQAWETQYF.

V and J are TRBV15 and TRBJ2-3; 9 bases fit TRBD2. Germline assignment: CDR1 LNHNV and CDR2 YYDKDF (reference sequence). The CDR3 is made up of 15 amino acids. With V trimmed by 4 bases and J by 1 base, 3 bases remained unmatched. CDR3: CATSIERGGTDTQYF. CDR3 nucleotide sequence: TGTGCCACCAGCATCGAGCGGGGGGGCACAGATACGCAGTATTTT.

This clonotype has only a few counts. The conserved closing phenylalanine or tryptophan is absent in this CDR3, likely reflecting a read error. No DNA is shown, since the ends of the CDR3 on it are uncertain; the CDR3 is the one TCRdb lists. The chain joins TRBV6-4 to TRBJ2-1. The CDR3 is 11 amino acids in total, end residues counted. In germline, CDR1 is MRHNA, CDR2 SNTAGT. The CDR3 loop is CASSDGRSRFL.

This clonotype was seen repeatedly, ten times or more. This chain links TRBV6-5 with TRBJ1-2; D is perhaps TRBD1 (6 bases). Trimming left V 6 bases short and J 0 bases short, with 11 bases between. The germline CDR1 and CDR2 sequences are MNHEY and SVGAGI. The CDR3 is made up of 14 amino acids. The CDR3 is CASRYRDTNYGYTF. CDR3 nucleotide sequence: TGTGCCAGCAGGTACAGGGATACTAACTATGGCTACACCTTC.

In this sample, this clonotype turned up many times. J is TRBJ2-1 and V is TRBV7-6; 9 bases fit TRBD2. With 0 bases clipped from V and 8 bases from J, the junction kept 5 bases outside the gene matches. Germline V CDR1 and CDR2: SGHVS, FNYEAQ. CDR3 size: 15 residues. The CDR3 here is CASSLASGRLDEQFF. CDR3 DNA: TGTGCCAGCAGCTTAGCTAGCGGGAGATTGGATGAGCAGTTCTTC.

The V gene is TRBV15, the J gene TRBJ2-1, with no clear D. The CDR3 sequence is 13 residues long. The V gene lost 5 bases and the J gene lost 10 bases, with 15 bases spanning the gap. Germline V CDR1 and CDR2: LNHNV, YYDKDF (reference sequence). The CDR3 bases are TGTGCCACCAGCGCTCGACTGGCGGAAGAGCAGTTCTTC. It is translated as CATSARLAEEQFF.